The 18 T cell receptor beta chains below come from one sample, sequenced in a study of T-cell memory formation after mild COVID-19. TCRdb re-called the 5' RACE reads with MiXCR, one entry per CDR3 protein. Among 220,000 or so distinct CDR3 sequences listed, over 9% were seen once. The sequenced material came from PBMCs or a T cell subset sorted from them (not recorded which). The receptor set was obtained from a man aged 18 to 30 who had mild COVID-19 (a few samples of this study predate the infection). Cell type and time point are not known.

This clonotype turned up a few times. The CDR3: CSAISAGQGGIEQYF. For the CDR3, the DNA is TGCAGTGCCATTAGTGCGGGACAGGGGGGGATCGAGCAGTACTTC. The chain carries TRBV20-1 and TRBJ2-7; 11 nucleotides align to TRBD1. This CDR3 region has 15 residues. The germline CDR1 and CDR2 sequences are DFQATT and SNEGSKA (reference sequence). Losses at the gene ends were 6 bases for V and 6 bases for J; bases not matched to a gene: 13.

This clonotype was detected only a few times. The chain couples TRBV9 to TRBJ2-3, with D possibly matching TRBD1 (6 bases). In germline, CDR1 is SGDLS, CDR2 YYNGEE. The length of the CDR3 is 14 residues. Deletions cut 6 bases from V and 0 bases from J, with 11 bases between. The CDR3 is CASTLDSSTDTQYF. In DNA form, the CDR3 reads TGTGCCAGCACCCTGGACAGTAGCACAGATACGCAGTATTTT.

The V gene is TRBV20-1, the J gene TRBJ1-3; D might be TRBD1 (6 bases). There are 15 residues in the CDR3. The germline V gene encodes CDR1 DFQATT and CDR2 SNEGSKA (reference sequence). The V and J ends lost 3 bases and 0 bases respectively, with 12 bases between them. The CDR3 DNA is TGCAGTGCTAGGGGGGGGGCAGACTCTGGAAACACCATATATTTT. Residues: CSARGGADSGNTIYF.

The chain joins TRBV2 to TRBJ2-2; D is ambiguous. The germline V and J ends were trimmed by 7 bases and 6 bases, with 6 bases remaining between them. The CDR3 runs to 11 residues. In germline, CDR1 is SNHLY, CDR2 FYNNEI. CDR3 amino acids: CASKVAGELFF. The CDR3 bases are TGTGCCAGCAAAGTCGCCGGGGAGCTGTTTTTT. The full variable domain, with the rest looked up from reference TRBV2 and TRBJ2-2, is EPEVTQTPSHQVTQMGQEVILRCVPISNHLYFYWYRQILGQKVEFLVSFYNNEISEKSEIFDDQFSVERPDGSNFTLKIRSTKLEDSAMYFCASKVAGELFFGEGSRLTVL.

This clonotype turned up a few times. The chain uses TRBV19 and TRBJ1-5; no reliable D call. The V and J ends lost 3 bases and 10 bases respectively, with 13 bases between them. The germline V gene encodes CDR1 LNHDA and CDR2 SQIVND (reference sequence). The CDR3 consists of 13 residues. Written as DNA, the CDR3 is TGTGCCAGTAGTATGGGCAGAGGAACTCCCCAGCATTTT. It encodes CASSMGRGTPQHF.

The rearrangement uses TRBV2 and TRBJ2-1; the D is unclear. CDR1 is SNHLY and CDR2 is FYNNEI in the germline V gene. V was shortened by 6 bases and J by 6 bases, with 9 bases between the two germline ends. This CDR3 is 12 amino acids long. The CDR3 sequence: CASRPGPNEQFF. The CDR3 coding sequence is TGTGCCAGCAGACCGGGCCCCAATGAGCAGTTCTTC.

This clonotype has only a few counts. V usage is TRBV28 and J usage is TRBJ1-2, with D perhaps matching TRBD1 (6 bases). V lost 5 bases, J lost 8 bases, and 12 bases lay in between. There are 12 residues in the CDR3. CDR1 MDHEN and CDR2 SYDVKM come from the germline V gene. CDR3 sequence: CASSLTGTGYTF. CDR3 sequence (DNA): TGTGCCAGCAGTCTTACAGGGACCGGCTACACCTTC.

In this sample, this clonotype turned up a few times. The rearrangement uses TRBV5-6 and TRBJ1-2, with no clear D. V was clipped by 0 bases and J by 3 bases, with 9 bases between them. The germline CDR1 and CDR2 sequences are SGHDT and YYEEEE. The CDR3 sequence is 14 residues long. CDR3 sequence reads: CASSLGGRYYGYTF. As DNA, the CDR3 is TGTGCCAGCAGCTTGGGCGGGAGATACTATGGCTACACCTTC.

The chain employs TRBV25-1 and TRBJ2-6; possibly TRBD1 for D (5 bases). CDR1 is MGHDK, CDR2 SYGVNS, per germline. The length of the CDR3 is 15 residues. V lost 2 bases, J lost 2 bases, and 7 bases lay in between. CDR3: CASSERGTGANVLTF. CDR3 DNA: TGTGCCAGCAGTGAAAGGGGTACTGGGGCCAACGTCCTGACTTTC.

The sample holds a few counts of this clonotype. This chain uses TRBV7-2 with TRBJ2-1; 9 nucleotides match TRBD2. V shed 2 bases and J 5 bases; nucleotides not matched to a gene: 7. Germline V gene lookup returns CDR1 SGHTA and CDR2 FQGNSA. CDR3 length: 16 amino acids. CDR3 bases: TGTGCCAGCAGCTTAAGCGGGGGGTCCCCTCACAATGAGCAGTTCTTC. Encoded protein: CASSLSGGSPHNEQFF.

This clonotype was observed a handful of times. V gene TRBV9 combines with J gene TRBJ2-3; TRBD1 matches 11 bases. This CDR3 is built from 15 residues. V shed 2 bases, J shed 7 bases, and the junction held 6 bases outside the gene matches. Germline assignment: CDR1 SGDLS and CDR2 YYNGEE. The CDR3 nucleotides are TGTGCCAGCAGCGTTACCGGGACAGGGGGAAATACGCAGTATTTT. Translation gives CASSVTGTGGNTQYF.

This clonotype was observed a few times. The V and J genes are TRBV4-3 and TRBJ2-7; D possibly matches TRBD1 or TRBD2 (6 bases each). This CDR3 spans 14 amino acids. Trimming left V 0 bases short and J 3 bases short, with 9 bases between. Germline V gene sequence: CDR1 LGHNA, CDR2 YSLEER. DNA of the CDR3: TGCGCCAGCAGCCAAGATCGGGGGCACTACGAGCAGTACTTC. This sequence encodes CASSQDRGHYEQYF.

The gene calls are TRBV20-1 and TRBJ1-1; D remains unclear. The germline V gene encodes CDR1 DFQATT and CDR2 SNEGSKA (reference sequence). The CDR3 length is 13 residues. V was shortened by 6 bases and J by 4 bases, with 15 bases between the two germline ends. The CDR3: CSALKFLRTEAFF. CDR3 coding DNA: TGCAGTGCACTAAAATTTCTGCGCACTGAAGCTTTCTTT.

This clonotype has only a few counts. The rearrangement joins TRBV5-4 to TRBJ1-1; no reliable D call. Germline CDR1 reads SGHNT; CDR2 reads YYREEE (reference sequence). Trimming pared 4 bases from V and 6 bases from J, leaving 10 bases between. CDR3 length: 12 amino acids. CDR3 loop: CASSPAEAEAFF. The DNA for the CDR3 is TGTGCCAGCAGCCCGGCGGAGGCTGAAGCTTTCTTT.

The chain combines TRBV12-3 or TRBV12-4 with TRBJ2-1; D is perhaps TRBD1 or TRBD2 (5 bases each). CDR3 length: 15 residues. V gave up 4 bases and J gave up 3 bases, with 13 bases separating them. CDR3 protein: CASSYGGTHYNEQFF. The CDR3 DNA sequence: TGTGCCAGCAGTTATGGGGGTACCCACTACAATGAGCAGTTCTTC.

V usage is TRBV7-9 and J usage is TRBJ1-2; possible D gene TRBD1, 6 bases. The CDR3 sequence is 22 residues long. The germline gives CDR1 SEHNR, CDR2 FQNEAQ (reference sequence). Trimming took 4 bases from V and 5 from J, leaving 38 bases between them. CDR3 sequence (DNA): TGTGCCAGCAGCTATGCCCGGAGGGGTTTGTTGCAGGGGCCTGCTGCTAGGTATGGCTACACCTTC. Translating it yields CASSYARRGLLQGPAARYGYTF. Filled out from reference TRBV7-9 and TRBJ1-2, the complete variable domain reads DTGVSQNPRHKITKRGQNVTFRCDPISEHNRLYWYRQTLGQGPEFLTYFQNEAQLEKSRLLSDRFSAERPKGSFSTLEIQRTEQGDSAMYLCASSYARRGLLQGPAARYGYTFGSGTRLTVV.

The V and J genes are TRBV20-1 and TRBJ2-5, with D possibly being TRBD2 (7 bases). V lost 4 bases and J 7 bases, leaving 22 bases between the germline ends. CDR3 size: 15 residues. Germline V gene sequence: CDR1 DFQATT, CDR2 SNEGSKA (reference sequence). The CDR3 sequence is CSATPGRGPTRTQYF. The CDR3 DNA reads TGCAGTGCTACCCCGGGGCGGGGGCCGACACGGACCCAGTACTTC.

The V and J genes are TRBV5-1 and TRBJ1-3; 7 bases match TRBD1. Trimming cost V 1 base and J 2 bases; bases outside gene matches: 3. The CDR3 loop spans 15 amino acids. Germline V gene lookup returns CDR1 SGHRS and CDR2 YFSETQ. The CDR3 protein is CASSLRDSPGNTIYF. The CDR3 DNA follows: TGCGCCAGCAGCTTGAGGGACAGTCCTGGAAACACCATATATTTT.